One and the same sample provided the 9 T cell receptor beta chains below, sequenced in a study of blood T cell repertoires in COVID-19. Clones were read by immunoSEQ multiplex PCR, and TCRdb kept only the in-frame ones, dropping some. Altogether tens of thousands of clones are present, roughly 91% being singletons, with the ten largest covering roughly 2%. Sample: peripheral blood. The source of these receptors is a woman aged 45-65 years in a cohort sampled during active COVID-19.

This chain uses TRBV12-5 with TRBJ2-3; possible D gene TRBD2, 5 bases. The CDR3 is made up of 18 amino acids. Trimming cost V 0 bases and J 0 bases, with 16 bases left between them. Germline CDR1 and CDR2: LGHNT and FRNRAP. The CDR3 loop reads CASGLVRDGETSTDTQYF. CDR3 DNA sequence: TGTGCTAGTGGTTTGGTACGAGACGGGGAGACTAGCACAGATACGCAGTATTTT.

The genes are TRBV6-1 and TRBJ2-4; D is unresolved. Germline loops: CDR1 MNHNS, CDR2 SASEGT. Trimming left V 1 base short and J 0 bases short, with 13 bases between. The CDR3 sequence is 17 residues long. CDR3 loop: CASSEGPGLLAKNIQYF. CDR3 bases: TGTGCCAGCAGTGAAGGGCCAGGCCTACTAGCCAAAAACATTCAGTACTTC.

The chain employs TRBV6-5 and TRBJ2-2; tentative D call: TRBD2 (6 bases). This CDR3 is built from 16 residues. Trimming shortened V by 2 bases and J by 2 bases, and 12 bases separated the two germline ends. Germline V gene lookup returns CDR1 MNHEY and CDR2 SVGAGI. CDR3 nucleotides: TGTGCCAGCAGTTACGCGGGACGCGGAAACACCGGGGAGCTGTTTTTT. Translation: CASSYAGRGNTGELFF.

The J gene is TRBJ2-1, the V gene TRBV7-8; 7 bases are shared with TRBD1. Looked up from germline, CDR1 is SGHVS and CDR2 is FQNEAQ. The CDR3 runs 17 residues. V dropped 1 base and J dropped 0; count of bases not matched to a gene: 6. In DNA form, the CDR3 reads TGTGCCAGCAGCTTAGGTGGGGCAGGGGGCTCCTACAATGAGCAGTTCTTC. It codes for CASSLGGAGGSYNEQFF.

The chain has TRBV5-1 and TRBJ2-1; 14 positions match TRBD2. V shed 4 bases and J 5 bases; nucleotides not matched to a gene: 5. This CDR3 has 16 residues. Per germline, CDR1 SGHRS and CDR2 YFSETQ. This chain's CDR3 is CASSVPTSGGDNEQFF. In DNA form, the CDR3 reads TGCGCCAGCAGCGTCCCGACTAGCGGGGGGGACAATGAGCAGTTCTTC.

The CDR3 loop reads CSVLTAPGTEAFF. CDR3 in DNA: TGCAGCGTACTAACGGCCCCGGGGACTGAAGCTTTCTTT. V gene TRBV29-1 combines with J gene TRBJ1-1; no clear D gene. V lost 6 bases to trimming and J lost 5 bases, with 16 bases between them. This CDR3 region has 13 residues. The germline gives CDR1 SQVTM, CDR2 ANQGSEA.

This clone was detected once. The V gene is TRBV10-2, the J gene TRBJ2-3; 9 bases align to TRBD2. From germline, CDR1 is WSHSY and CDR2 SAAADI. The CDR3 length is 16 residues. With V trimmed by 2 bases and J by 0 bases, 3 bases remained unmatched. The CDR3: CASSEGLASSTDTQYF. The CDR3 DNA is TGCGCCAGCAGTGAGGGACTAGCGTCTAGCACAGATACGCAGTATTTT.

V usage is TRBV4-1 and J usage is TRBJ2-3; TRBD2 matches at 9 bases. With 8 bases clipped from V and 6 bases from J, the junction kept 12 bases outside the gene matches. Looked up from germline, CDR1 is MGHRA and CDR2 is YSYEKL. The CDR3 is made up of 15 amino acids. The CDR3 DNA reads TGCGCCAGCGGCGGGACTAGCCTCCTGGAGGATACGCAGTATTTT. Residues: CASGGTSLLEDTQYF.

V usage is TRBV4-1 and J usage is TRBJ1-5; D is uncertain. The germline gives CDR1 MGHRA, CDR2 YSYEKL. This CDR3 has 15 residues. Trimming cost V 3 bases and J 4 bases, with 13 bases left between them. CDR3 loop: CASSQRHLANQPQHF. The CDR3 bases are TGCGCCAGCAGCCAGAGACATTTGGCTAATCAGCCCCAGCATTTT.